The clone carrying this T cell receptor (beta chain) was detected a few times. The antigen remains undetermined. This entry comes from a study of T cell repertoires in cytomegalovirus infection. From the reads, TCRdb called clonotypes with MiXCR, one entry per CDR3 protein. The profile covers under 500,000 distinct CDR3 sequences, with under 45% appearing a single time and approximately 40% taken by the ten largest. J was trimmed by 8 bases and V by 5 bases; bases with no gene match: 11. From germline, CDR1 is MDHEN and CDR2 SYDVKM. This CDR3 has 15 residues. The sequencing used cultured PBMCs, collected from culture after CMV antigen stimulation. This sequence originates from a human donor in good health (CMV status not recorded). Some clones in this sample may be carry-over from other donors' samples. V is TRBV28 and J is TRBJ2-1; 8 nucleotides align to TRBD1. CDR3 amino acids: CASSRPLTGGHEQFF. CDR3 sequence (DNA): TGTGCCAGCAGTCGACCACTTACAGGGGGGCATGAGCAGTTCTTC.